The text below deals with one TCR beta chain. Authors' processing steps: How many nucleated cells were present was estimated from reference gene primer amplification. Only in-frame clones appear in the TCRdb table, and some are missing; sequencing was by immunoSEQ multiplex PCR. That table supplies the V and J calls and clone size; D and trimming were determined from the DNA. The table has over 85,000 clones, approximately 83% seen once. The data were obtained in a study of blood T cell repertoires in COVID-19. Study summary: There were acute and convalescent COVID-19 samples, and they came from the United States, Italy and Spain.

The V and J ends lost 2 bases and 10 bases, in that order; junction bases with no gene match: 10. This CDR3 is built from 16 residues. Germline V gene sequence: CDR1 LNHDA, CDR2 SQIVND (reference sequence). The sequence derives from an older woman with acute or convalescent COVID-19. The genes are TRBV19 and TRBJ2-1; 11 nucleotides line up with TRBD1. Sequencing input: peripheral blood. In DNA, the CDR3 is TGTGCCAGTAGTATACTCCCCGGGACAGGGGGGGGCGAGCAGTTCTTC. Translated, it gives CASSILPGTGGGEQFF.